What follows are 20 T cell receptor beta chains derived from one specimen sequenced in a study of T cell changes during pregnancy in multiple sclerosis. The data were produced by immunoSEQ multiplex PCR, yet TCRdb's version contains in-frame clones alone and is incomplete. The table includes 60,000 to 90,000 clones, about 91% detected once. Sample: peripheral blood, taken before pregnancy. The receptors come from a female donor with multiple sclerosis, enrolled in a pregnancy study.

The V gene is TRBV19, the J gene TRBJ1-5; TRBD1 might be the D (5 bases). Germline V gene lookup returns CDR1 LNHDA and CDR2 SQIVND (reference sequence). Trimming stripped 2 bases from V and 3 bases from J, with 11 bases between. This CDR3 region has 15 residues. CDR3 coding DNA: TGTGCCAGTAGTATATGGCAGGGCGACAATCAGCCCCAGCATTTT. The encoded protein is CASSIWQGDNQPQHF.

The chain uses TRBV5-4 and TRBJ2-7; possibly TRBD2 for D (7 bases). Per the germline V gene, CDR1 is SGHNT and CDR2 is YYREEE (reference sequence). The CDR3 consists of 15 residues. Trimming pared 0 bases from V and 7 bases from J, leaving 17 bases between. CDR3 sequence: CASSLAGGPSGEQYF. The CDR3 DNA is TGTGCCAGCAGCTTGGCCGGGGGGCCCTCCGGGGAGCAGTACTTC.

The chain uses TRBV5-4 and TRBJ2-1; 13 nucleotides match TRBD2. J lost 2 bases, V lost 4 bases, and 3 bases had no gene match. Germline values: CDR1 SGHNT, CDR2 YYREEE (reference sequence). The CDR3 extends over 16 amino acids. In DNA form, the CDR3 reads TGTGCCAGCAGCGGGACTAGCGGGGAGACCTACAATGAGCAGTTCTTC. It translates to CASSGTSGETYNEQFF.

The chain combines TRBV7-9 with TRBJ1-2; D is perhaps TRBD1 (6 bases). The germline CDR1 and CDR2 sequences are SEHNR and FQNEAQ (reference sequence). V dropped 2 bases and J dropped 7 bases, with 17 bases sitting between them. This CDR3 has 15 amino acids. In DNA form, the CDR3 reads TGTGCCAGCAGCTTATGGCGCACAGGGAAGGGTGGCTACACCTTC. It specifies CASSLWRTGKGGYTF.

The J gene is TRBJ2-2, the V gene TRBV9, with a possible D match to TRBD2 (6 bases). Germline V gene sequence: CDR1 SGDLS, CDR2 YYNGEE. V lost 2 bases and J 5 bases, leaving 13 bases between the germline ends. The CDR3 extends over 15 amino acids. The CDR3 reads CASSVREVGTGELFF. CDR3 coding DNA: TGTGCCAGCAGCGTGAGGGAGGTAGGTACCGGGGAGCTGTTTTTT.

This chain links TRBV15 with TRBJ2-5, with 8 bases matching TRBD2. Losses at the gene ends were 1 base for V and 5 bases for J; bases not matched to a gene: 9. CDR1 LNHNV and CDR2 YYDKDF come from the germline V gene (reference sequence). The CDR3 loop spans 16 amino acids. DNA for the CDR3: TGTGCCACCAGCAGAGGTAGTAGCGTAGCGGGGGAGACCCAGTACTTC. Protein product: CATSRGSSVAGETQYF.

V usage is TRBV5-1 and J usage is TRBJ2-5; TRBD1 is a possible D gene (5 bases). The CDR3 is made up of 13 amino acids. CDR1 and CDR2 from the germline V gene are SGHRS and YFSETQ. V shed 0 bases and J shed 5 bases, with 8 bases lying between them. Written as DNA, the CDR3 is TGCGCCAGCAGCTTGGCAGGGTGGGAGACCCAGTACTTC. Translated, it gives CASSLAGWETQYF.

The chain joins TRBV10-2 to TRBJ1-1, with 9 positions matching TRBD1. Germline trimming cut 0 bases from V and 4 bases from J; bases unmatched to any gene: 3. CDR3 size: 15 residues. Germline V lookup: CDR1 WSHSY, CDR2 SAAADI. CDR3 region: CASSESTGGATEAFF. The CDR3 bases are TGCGCCAGCAGTGAGTCGACAGGGGGGGCCACTGAAGCTTTCTTT.

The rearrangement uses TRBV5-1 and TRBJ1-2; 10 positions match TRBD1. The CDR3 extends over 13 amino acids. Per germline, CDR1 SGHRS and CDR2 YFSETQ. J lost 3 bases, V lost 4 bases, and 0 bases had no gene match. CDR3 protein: CASSGTGDYGYTF. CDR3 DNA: TGCGCCAGCAGCGGGACAGGGGACTATGGCTACACCTTC.

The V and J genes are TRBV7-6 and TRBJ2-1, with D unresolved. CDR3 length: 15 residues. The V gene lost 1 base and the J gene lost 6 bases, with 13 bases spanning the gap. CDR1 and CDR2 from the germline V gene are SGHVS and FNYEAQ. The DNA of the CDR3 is TGTGCCAGCAGCTTAGTGCATACGGGTGGCAATGAGCAGTTCTTC. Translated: CASSLVHTGGNEQFF.

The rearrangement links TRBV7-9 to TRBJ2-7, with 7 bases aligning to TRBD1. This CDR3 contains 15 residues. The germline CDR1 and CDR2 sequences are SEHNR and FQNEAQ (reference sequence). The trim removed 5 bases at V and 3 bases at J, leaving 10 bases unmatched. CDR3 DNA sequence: TGTGCCAGCAGCCTCCGGGCCTCAGGGGGCTACGAGCAGTACTTC. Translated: CASSLRASGGYEQYF.

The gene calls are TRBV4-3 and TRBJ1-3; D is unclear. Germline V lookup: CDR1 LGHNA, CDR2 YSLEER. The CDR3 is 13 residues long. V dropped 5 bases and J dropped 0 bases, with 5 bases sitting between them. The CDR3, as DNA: TGCGCCAGCAGCGAGAGCTCTGGAAACACCATATATTTT. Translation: CASSESSGNTIYF.

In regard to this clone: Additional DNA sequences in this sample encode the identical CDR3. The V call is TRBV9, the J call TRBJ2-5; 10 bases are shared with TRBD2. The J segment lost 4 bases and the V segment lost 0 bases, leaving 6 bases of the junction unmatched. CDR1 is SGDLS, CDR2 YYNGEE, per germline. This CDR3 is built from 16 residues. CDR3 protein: CASSVGAGGLGETQYF. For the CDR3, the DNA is TGTGCCAGCAGCGTAGGAGCGGGGGGGTTGGGAGAGACCCAGTACTTC. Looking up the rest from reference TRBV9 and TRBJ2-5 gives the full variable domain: DSGVTQTPKHLITATGQRVTLRCSPRSGDLSVYWYQQSLDQGLQFLIQYYNGEERAKGNILERFSAQQFPDLHSELNLSSLELGDSALYFCASSVGAGGLGETQYFGPGTRLLVL.

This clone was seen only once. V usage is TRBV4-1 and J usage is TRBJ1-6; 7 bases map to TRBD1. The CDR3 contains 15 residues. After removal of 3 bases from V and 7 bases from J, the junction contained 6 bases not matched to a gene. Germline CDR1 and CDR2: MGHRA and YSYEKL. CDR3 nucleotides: TGCGCCAGCAGCCAGTTTGACAGGGTGAATTCACCCCTCCACTTT. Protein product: CASSQFDRVNSPLHF.

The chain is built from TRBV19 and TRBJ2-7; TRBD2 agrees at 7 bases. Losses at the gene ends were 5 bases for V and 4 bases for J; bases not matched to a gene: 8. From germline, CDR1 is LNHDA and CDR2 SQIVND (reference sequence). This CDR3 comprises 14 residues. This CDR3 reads CASSRSGASYEQYF. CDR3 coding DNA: TGTGCCAGTAGTCGGAGCGGGGCCTCATACGAGCAGTACTTC.

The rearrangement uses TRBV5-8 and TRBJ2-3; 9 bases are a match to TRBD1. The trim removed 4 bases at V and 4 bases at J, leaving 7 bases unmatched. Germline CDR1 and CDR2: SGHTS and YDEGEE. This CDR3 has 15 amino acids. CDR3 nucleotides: TGTGCCAGCAGCCAAGGGACAGGGACCCCAGATACGCAGTATTTT. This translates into CASSQGTGTPDTQYF.

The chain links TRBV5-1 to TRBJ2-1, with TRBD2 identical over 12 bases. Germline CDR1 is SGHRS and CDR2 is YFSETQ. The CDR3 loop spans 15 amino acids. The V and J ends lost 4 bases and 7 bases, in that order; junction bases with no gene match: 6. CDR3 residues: CASSVWTSGENEQFF. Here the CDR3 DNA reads TGCGCCAGCAGCGTCTGGACTAGCGGGGAGAATGAGCAGTTCTTC.

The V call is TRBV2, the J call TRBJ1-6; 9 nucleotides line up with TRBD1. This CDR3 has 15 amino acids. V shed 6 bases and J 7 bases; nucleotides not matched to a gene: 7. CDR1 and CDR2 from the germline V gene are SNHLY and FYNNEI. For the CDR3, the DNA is TGTGCCAGCAGAGTCGGGACAGGGATAAATTCACCCCTCCACTTT. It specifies CASRVGTGINSPLHF.

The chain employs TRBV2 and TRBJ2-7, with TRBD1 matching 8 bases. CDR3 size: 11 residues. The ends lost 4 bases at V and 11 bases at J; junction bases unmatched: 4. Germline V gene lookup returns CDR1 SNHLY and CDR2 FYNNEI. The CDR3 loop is CASSVNRGKYF. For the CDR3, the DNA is TGTGCCAGCAGTGTAAACAGGGGGAAGTACTTC. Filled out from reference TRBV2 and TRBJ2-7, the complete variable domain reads EPEVTQTPSHQVTQMGQEVILRCVPISNHLYFYWYRQILGQKVEFLVSFYNNEISEKSEIFDDQFSVERPDGSNFTLKIRSTKLEDSAMYFCASSVNRGKYFGPGTRLTVT.

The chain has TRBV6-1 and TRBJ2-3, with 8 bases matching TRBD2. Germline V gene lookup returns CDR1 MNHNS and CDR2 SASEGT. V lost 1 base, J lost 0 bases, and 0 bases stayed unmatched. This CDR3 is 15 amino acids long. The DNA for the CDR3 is TGTGCCAGCAGTGAAGTAGCGGGGAGCACAGATACGCAGTATTTT. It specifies CASSEVAGSTDTQYF.